A single T cell receptor (beta chain) is shown here with its context. There are 14 residues in the CDR3. After removal of 10 bases from V and 0 bases from J, the junction contained 4 bases not matched to a gene. The germline V gene encodes CDR1 SEHNR and CDR2 FQNEAQ (reference sequence). This sample is drawn from a study of T-cell memory formation after mild COVID-19. TCRdb used MiXCR to reprocess the 5' RACE reads, holding one entry per CDR3 protein. The sample consists of more than 150,000 distinct CDR3 sequences, less than 20% of them appearing once. Sequenced input: PBMCs or a T cell subset sorted from them (not recorded which). The chain couples TRBV7-9 to TRBJ2-3; TRBD1 matches at 10 bases. The receptor's source is a man aged 18-30 years who had mild COVID-19 (a few samples of this study predate the infection). Cell type and time point are not known. The CDR3 DNA follows: TGTGCCACCCCGGGACAGGGGAGCACAGATACGCAGTATTTT. It yields the protein CATPGQGSTDTQYF. Variable domain in full (rest from reference TRBV7-9 and TRBJ2-3): DTGVSQNPRHKITKRGQNVTFRCDPISEHNRLYWYRQTLGQGPEFLTYFQNEAQLEKSRLLSDRFSAERPKGSFSTLEIQRTEQGDSAMYLCATPGQGSTDTQYFGPGTRLTVL.